This T cell receptor (beta chain) was observed in a study of T-cell reconstitution after alpha-beta-depleted transplantation in children. Molecular barcoding with unique molecular identifiers was used for the TCRbeta library. TCRdb redid the calling of the PCR reads with MiXCR, one entry per CDR3 protein. The data contain about 690,000 distinct CDR3 sequences, roughly 17% of them singletons. This clonotype was detected only a few times. The CDR3 is 15 residues long. Germline CDR1 KGHDR, CDR2 SFDVKD. V lost 2 bases to trimming and J lost 1 base, with 10 bases between them. The V call is TRBV24-1, the J call TRBJ2-5, with TRBD1 as a possible D gene (6 bases). The clonotype comes from a human donor who donated a stem cell graft to a child with acute myeloid leukemia. Here the sequenced sample was PBMCs from the stem cell graft donor, taken from the stem cell graft. The CDR3: CATSDSTGFQETQYF. The CDR3 DNA sequence: TGTGCCACCAGTGATTCCACAGGGTTCCAAGAGACCCAGTACTTC.